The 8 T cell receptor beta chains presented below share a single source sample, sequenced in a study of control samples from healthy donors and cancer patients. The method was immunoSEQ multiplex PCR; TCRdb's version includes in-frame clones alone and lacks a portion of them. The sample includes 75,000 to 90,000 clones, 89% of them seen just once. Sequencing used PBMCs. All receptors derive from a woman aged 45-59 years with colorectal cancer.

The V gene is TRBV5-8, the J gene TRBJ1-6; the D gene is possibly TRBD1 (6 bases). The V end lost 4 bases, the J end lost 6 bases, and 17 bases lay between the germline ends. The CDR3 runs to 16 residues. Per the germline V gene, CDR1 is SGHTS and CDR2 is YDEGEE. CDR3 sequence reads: CASSPSGGHRNSPLHF. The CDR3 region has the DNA TGTGCCAGCAGCCCAAGTGGGGGACACCGTAATTCACCCCTCCACTTT.

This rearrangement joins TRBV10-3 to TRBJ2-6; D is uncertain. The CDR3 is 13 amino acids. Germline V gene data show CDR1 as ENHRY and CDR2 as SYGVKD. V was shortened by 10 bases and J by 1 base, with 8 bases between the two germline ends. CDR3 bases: TGTGCCACCACGGTGTCTGGGGCCAACGTCCTGACTTTC. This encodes CATTVSGANVLTF.

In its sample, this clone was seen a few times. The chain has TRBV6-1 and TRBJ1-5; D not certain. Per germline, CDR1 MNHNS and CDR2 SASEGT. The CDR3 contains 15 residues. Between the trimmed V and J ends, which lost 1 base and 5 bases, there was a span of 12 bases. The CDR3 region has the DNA TGTGCCAGCAGTGAAGAAATCAGTAATGATCAGCCCCAGCATTTT. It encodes CASSEEISNDQPQHF.

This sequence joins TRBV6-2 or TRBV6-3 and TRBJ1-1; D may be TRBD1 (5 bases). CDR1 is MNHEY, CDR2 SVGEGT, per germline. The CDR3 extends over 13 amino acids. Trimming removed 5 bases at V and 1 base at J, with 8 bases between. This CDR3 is CASSKQENTEAFF. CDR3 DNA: TGTGCCAGCAGTAAACAGGAGAACACTGAAGCTTTCTTT.

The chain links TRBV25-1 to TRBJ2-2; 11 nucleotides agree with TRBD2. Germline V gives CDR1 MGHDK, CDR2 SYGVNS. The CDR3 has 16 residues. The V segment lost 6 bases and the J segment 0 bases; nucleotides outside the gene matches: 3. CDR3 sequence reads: CASRISGGANTGELFF. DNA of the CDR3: TGTGCCAGCAGGATTAGCGGGGGGGCGAACACCGGGGAGCTGTTTTTT.

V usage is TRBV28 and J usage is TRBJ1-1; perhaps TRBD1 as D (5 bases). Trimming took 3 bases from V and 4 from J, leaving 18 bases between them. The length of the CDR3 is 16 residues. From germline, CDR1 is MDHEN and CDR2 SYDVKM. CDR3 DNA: TGTGCCAGCAGTTTCCGCCGGGGGGGGTTTGGCACTGAAGCTTTCTTT. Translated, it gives CASSFRRGGFGTEAFF. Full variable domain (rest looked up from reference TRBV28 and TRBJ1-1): DVKVTQSSRYLVKRTGEKVFLECVQDMDHENMFWYRQDPGLGLRLIYFSYDVKMKEKGDIPEGYSVSREKKERFSLILESASTNQTSMYLCASSFRRGGFGTEAFFGQGTRLTVV.

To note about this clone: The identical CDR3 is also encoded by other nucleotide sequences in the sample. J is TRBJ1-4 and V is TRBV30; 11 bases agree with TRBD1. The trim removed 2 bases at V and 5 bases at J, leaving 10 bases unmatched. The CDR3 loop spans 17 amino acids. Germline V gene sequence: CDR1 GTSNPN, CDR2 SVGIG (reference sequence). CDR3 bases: TGTGCCTGGAGTCCCGGGACAGGGGGTCTCGGCAATGAAAAACTGTTTTTT. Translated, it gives CAWSPGTGGLGNEKLFF.

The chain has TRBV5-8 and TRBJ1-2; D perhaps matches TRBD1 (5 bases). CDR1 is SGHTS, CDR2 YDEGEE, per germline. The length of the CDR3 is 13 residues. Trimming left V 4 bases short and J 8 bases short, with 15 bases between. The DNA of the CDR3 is TGTGCCAGCAGCCCTTTCGGGGGGTGGGGCTACACCTTC. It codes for CASSPFGGWGYTF. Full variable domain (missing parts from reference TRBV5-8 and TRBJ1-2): EAGVTQSPTHLIKTRGQQATLRCSPISGHTSVYWYQQALGLGLQFLLWYDEGEERNRGNFPPRFSGRQFPNYSSELNVNALELEDSALYLCASSPFGGWGYTFGSGTRLTVV.